This TCR beta chain was identified in a study of T cell repertoires in cytomegalovirus infection. Losses at the gene ends were 8 bases for V and 5 bases for J; bases not matched to a gene: 8. There are 14 residues in the CDR3. Germline V gene lookup returns CDR1 SGHTA and CDR2 FQGNSA. This clonotype was observed at least ten times. The antigen is not known. TCRdb analysed the reads with MiXCR anew, one entry per CDR3 protein. In the table there are 450,000 to 650,000 distinct CDR3 sequences, roughly 43% of which are singletons. This sample comprised cultured PBMCs, obtained from culture after CMV antigen stimulation. The clonotype originates from a human donor in good health (CMV status not recorded). Some clones in this sample may be carry-over from other donors' samples. This chain joins TRBV7-2 and TRBJ2-5; 10 bases line up with TRBD2. The CDR3: CASSPSGSLETQYF. DNA for the CDR3: TGTGCCAGCTCCCCTAGCGGGAGTTTGGAGACCCAGTACTTC.